Included here is one T cell receptor beta chain sequence, with context. What antigen it recognizes has not been identified. Per-base qualities were not stored, and no clone one base away is much larger. These data originate in a study of T-cell reconstitution after alpha-beta-depleted transplantation in children (dated by TCRdb to between 2015 and 2016). Describing the broader study: T-cell immune reconstitution after TCRalphabeta/CD19-depleted allogeneic hematopoietic cell transplantation in children was quantitatively tracked in the study by means of TCR repertoire profiling.

Libraries were made using PCR. TCRdb lists the instrument as Illumina HiSeq 2500. TCR library preparation used molecular barcoding, with unique molecular identifiers applied to normalize quantification of the TCRbeta repertoire. TCRdb applied fastp at Q25 and MiXCR to the public reads, then kept only in-frame beta chains. Each entry merges the rows of one CDR3 protein and shows their most common DNA and genes. This sample gives approximately 390,000 distinct CDR3 sequences in total; around 9.9% of them show up just once. The top ten clones comprise about 5% of the sample. The CDR3 covers 16 residues, taking in both the cysteine and the phenylalanine. This entry keeps only the CDR3 DNA: 48 bases, framed from base 1. Via the germline V gene, CDR1 is SGHDN and CDR2 FVKESK. A distance of 13 bases separates the germline ends of V and J, which lose 2 bases and 3 bases respectively.

The rearrangement joined TRBV14 to TRBJ2-2, with no D gene named confidently. The source of this sequence is a human donor who donated a stem cell graft to a child with acute myeloid leukemia. The sequenced sample was PBMCs from the stem cell graft donor, obtained from the stem cell graft. The sequenced DNA is TGTGCCAGCAGCCAATTTTTTGATAGGGACACCGGGGAGCTGTTTTTT. The encoded protein is CASSQFFDRDTGELFF.